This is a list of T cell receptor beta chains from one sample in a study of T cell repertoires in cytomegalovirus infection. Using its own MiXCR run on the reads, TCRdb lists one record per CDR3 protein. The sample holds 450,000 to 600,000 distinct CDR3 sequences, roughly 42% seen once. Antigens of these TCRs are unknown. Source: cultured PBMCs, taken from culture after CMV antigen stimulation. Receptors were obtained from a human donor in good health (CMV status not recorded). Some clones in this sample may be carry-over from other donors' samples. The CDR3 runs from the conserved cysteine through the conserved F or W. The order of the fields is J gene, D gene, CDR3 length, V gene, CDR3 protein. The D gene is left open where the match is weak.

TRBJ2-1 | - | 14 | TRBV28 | CASSLIGTYNEQFF
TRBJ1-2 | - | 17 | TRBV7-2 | CASSLALLSYGIYGYTF
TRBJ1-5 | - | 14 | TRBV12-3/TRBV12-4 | CASTSTGSNQPQHF
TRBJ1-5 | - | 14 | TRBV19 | CASSIALLNQPQHF
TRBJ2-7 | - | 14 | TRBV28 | CASSLSGSYYEQYF
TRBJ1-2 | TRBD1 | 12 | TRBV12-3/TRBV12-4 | CASSYRGNGYTF
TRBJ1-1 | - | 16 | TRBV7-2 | CASSRNRQELNTEAFF
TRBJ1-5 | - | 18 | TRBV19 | CASSIVVWSGYSNQPQHF
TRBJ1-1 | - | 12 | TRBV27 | CASSTYEGQAFF
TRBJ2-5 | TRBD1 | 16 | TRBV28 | CASSAAGDRGWETQYF
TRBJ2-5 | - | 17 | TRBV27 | CASSKEPGFVHQETQYF
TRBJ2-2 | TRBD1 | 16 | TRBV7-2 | CASSIVGTETTGELFF
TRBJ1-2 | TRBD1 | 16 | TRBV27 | CASSLIIGTGSYGYTF
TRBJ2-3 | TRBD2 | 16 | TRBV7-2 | CSSSSLAGEHTDTQYF
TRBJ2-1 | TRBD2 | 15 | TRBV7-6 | CASSPYQRDYNEQFF
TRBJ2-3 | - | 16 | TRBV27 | CASSLYAGGPTDTQYF
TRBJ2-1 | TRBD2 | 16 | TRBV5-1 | CASSYGGLAGQEEQFF
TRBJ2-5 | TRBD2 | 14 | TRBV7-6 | CASMTSGVGETQYF
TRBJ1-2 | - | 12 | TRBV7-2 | CASSSYTPGYTF
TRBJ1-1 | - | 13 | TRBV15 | CAISLWGTTEAFF
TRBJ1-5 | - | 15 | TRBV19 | CASNWGRLSNQPQHF
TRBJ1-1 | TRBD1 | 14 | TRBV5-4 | CASSLRDRVDEAFF
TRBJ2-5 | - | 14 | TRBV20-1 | CSARGGSSPETQYF
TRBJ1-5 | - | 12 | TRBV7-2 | CASSPKGGPQHF
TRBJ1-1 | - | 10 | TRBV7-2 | CASSDTEAFF
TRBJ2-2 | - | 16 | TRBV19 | CASSIAGGFNTGELFF
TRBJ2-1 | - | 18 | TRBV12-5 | CASGLVRDGEFSYNEQFF
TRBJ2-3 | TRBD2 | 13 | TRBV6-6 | CARLAASTDTQYF
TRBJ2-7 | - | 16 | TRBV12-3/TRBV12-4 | CASSPVPRTPTYEQYF
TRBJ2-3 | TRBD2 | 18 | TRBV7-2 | CASSLDDRTSGRKDTQYF
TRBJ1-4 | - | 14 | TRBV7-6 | CASRPRGTNEKLFF
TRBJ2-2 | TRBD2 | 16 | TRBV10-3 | CAISRTSGMGTGELFF
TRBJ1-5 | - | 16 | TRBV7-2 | CASSLGGGLSNQPQHF
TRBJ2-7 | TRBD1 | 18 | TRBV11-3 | CASSLAWPGQGTTYEQYF
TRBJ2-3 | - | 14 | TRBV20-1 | CSARELTRSDTQYF
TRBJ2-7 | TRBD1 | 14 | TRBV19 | CASSRTGGSYEQYF
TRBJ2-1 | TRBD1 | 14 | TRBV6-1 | CASSIDRGYNEQFF
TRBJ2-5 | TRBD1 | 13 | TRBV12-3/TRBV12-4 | CASSLSGQGSQYF
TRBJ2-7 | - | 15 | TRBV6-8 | CASSRSPGLQYEQYF
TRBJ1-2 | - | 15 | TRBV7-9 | CASSSPWGVHYGYTF
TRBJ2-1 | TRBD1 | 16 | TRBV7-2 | CASSLLTGGISNEQFF
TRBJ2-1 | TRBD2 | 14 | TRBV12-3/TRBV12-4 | CASKIAGGPDEQFF
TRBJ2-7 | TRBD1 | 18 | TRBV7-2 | CASSRGTGGPVSSYEQYF
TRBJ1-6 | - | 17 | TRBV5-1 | CASSPKGAGAMNSPLHF
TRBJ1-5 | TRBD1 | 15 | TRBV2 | CASSEGRQGLQPQHF
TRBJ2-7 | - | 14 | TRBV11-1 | CASSLGRLTHEQYF
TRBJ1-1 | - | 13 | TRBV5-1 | CAGRQELNTEAFF